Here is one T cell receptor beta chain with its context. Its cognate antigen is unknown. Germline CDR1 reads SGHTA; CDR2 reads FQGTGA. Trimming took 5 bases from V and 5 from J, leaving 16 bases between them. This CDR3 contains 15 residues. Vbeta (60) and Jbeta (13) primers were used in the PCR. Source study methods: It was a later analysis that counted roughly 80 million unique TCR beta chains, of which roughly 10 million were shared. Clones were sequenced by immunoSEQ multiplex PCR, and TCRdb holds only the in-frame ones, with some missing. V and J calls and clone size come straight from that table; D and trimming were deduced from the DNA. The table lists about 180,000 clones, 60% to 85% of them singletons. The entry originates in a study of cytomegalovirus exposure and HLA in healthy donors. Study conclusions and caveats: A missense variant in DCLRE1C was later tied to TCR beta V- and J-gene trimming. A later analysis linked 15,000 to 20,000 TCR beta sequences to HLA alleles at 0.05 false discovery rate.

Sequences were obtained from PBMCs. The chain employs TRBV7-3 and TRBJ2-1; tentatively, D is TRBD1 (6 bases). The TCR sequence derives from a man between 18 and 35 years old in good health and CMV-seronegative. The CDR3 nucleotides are TGTGCCAGCAGCGCCTTTGGCAGGGGAGACAATGAGCAGTTCTTC. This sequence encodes CASSAFGRGDNEQFF.